The clone carrying this T cell receptor beta chain showed up just a few times. TCRdb's copy holds only in-frame clones and misses some; the assay was immunoSEQ multiplex PCR. Of about 80,000 clones listed, approximately 84% are singletons. This entry comes from a study of OX40 agonist ivuxolimab in advanced cancers. Study-wide context: Patients were given ivuxolimab, an antibody that agonizes OX40 (CD134).

This CDR3 has 15 amino acids. CDR1 and CDR2 from the germline V gene are SNHLY and FYNNEI. V trimming: 6 bases; J trimming: 10 bases; junction bases outside the gene matches: 15. Specimen: CD4+ or CD8+ T cells sorted from blood, collected in a trial of the OX40 agonist ivuxolimab. The chain links TRBV2 to TRBJ1-3, with 7 bases identical to TRBD1. This sequence was found in an adult with an advanced solid tumor such as melanoma, head and neck, liver or kidney cancer. Written as DNA, the CDR3 is TGTGCCAGCAGCCATCCGGACAGGCTGGGAAGAACCATATATTTT. It specifies CASSHPDRLGRTIYF.